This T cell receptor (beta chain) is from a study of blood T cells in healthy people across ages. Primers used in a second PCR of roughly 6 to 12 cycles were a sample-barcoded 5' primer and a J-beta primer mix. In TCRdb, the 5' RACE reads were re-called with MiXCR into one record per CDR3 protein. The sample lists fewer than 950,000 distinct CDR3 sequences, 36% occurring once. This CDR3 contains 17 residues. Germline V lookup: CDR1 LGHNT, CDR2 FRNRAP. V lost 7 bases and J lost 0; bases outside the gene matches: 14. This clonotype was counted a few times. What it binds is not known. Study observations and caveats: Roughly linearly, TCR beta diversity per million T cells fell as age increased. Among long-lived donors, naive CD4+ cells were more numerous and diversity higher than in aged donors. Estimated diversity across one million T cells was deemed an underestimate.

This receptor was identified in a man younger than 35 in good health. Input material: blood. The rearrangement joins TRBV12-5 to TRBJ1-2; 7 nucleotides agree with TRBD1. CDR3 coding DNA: TGTGCTAGTGCCTTCGGGGACAGCGGGAAAACTAACTATGGCTACACCTTC. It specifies CASAFGDSGKTNYGYTF.